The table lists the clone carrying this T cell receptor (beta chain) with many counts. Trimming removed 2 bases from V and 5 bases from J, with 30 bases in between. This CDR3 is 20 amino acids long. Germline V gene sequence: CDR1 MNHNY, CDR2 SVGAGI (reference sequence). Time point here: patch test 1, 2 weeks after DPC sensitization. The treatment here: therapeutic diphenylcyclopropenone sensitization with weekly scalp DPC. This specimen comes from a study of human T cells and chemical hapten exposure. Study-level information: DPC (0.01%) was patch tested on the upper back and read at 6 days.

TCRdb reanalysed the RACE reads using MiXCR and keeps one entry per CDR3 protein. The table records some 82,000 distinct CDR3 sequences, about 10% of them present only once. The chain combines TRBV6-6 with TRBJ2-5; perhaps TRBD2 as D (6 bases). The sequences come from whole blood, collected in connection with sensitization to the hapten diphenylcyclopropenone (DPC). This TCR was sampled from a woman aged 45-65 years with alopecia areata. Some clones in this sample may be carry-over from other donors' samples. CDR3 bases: TGTGCCAGCAGTTACCCAATCCGGCGGGATATGGGACCACCGAGGGAGACCCAGTACTTC. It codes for CASSYPIRRDMGPPRETQYF.